The subject of this entry is one T cell receptor (beta chain). Its matching antigen is unknown. V dropped 1 base and J dropped 6; count of bases not matched to a gene: 2. Germline assignment: CDR1 SGHVS and CDR2 FNYEAQ. The CDR3 extends over 15 amino acids. TCRdb re-derived calls from the 5' RACE reads in MiXCR, one entry per CDR3 protein. Of more than 55,000 distinct CDR3 sequences listed, less than 8.5% are singletons. This specimen belongs to a study of T cells after yellow fever vaccination. The study's findings and limits: A minor fraction of clonotypes spanned both CD4 and CD8 compartments. Weaker, the secondary response peaked sooner, at day 5 versus 15. Researchers cautioned that FACS-sorted repertoires could harbor abundant clonotypes contaminating from the bulk population.

V and J are TRBV7-6 and TRBJ2-2, with 10 bases fitting TRBD2. The origin of this receptor is a man younger than 45 who received the YFV17D yellow fever vaccine. The specimen was CD8+ T cells sorted from PBMCs, collected 15 days after the yellow fever booster vaccination. CDR3: CASSLDSGRAGELFF. The CDR3 DNA follows: TGTGCCAGCAGCTTAGACAGCGGGAGGGCCGGGGAGCTGTTTTTT.